A selection of T cell receptor beta chains follows, all from one sample in a study of beta chain features in type 1 diabetes. Only in-frame clones appear in the TCRdb table, and some are missing; sequencing was by immunoSEQ multiplex PCR. The sample consists of 500,000 to 800,000 clones, 12% of them appearing once. Sequences were obtained from naive CD4+ T cells from blood. The receptors were gathered from a man aged 25-40 years with type 1 diabetes. The CDR3 runs from the conserved cysteine through the conserved F or W. Each record gives: clone size, D gene, V gene, J gene, CDR3 protein, CDR3 DNA. The D gene is left open where the match is weak. Some rows mark clone size as missing; the rest say once, few, many or name a class of expanded clone.

>once|NA|TRBV27|TRBJ2-5
CASSRLQETQYF
TGTGCCAGCAGTAGGCTTCAAGAGACCCAGTACTTC
>few|NA|TRBV29-1|TRBJ1-3
CSVEDRTGSSGNTIYF
TGCAGCGTTGAAGATCGCACAGGAAGCTCTGGAAACACCATATATTTT
>NA|NA|TRBV7-6|TRBJ2-7
CASSYNTGISDEQYF
TGTGCCAGCAGCTACAATACCGGGATCTCTGACGAGCAGTACTTC
>few|NA|TRBV4-2|TRBJ1-6
CASSQGPEPLHF
TGTGCCAGCAGCCAAGGCCCCGAACCCCTCCACTTT
>few|NA|TRBV2|TRBJ1-1
CASSSGTLTGTEAFF
TGTGCCAGCAGCTCCGGGACCTTAACGGGCACTGAAGCTTTCTTT
>few|NA|TRBV4-1|TRBJ2-5
CASSQDYPGGRQETQYF
TGCGCCAGCAGCCAAGATTATCCGGGTGGGAGACAAGAGACCCAGTACTTC
>NA|NA|TRBV29-1|TRBJ1-2
CSAKRGDYGYTF
TGCAGCGCTAAGAGGGGAGACTATGGCTACACCTTC
>few|NA|TRBV11-1|TRBJ1-2
CASSLAWGANYGYTF
TGTGCCAGCAGCTTAGCCTGGGGAGCCAACTATGGCTACACCTTC
>NA|NA|TRBV6-6|TRBJ1-2
CASSAPGLRYTF
TGTGCCAGCAGTGCCCCGGGGCTGCGGTACACCTTC
>NA|NA|TRBV7-6|TRBJ2-1
CASSSFQGSGVNEQFF
TGTGCCAGCAGCTCCTTCCAGGGAAGTGGCGTGAATGAGCAGTTCTTC
>NA|TRBD2|TRBV18|TRBJ2-1
CASSPRTRVYNEQFF
TGTGCCAGCTCACCCAGGACTAGGGTCTACAATGAGCAGTTCTTC
>NA|NA|TRBV14|TRBJ2-5
CASSRLGTETQYF
TGTGCCAGCAGCCGTCTGGGGACAGAGACCCAGTACTTC
>few|TRBD1|TRBV7-2|TRBJ2-2
CASSDRETGELFF
TGTGCCAGCAGTGACAGGGAGACCGGGGAGCTGTTTTTT
>few|NA|TRBV30|TRBJ2-1
CASHSNNEQFF
TGTGCCTCCCACTCGAACAATGAGCAGTTCTTC
>NA|TRBD2|TRBV25-1|TRBJ2-1
CASRRSGGALNEQFF
TGTGCCAGCAGACGTAGCGGGGGGGCACTCAATGAGCAGTTCTTC
>few|NA|TRBV18|TRBJ2-3
CASSPSGAQADTQYF
TGTGCCAGCTCACCGTCAGGGGCCCAGGCAGATACGCAGTATTTT
>few|NA|TRBV2|TRBJ2-6
CASRTPQSSGANVLTF
TGTGCCAGCAGAACACCGCAAAGCTCTGGGGCCAACGTCCTGACTTTC
>NA|NA|TRBV19|TRBJ2-5
CASSIDRGQQETQYF
TGTGCCAGTAGTATAGATCGAGGGCAGCAAGAGACCCAGTACTTC
>few|TRBD1|TRBV19|TRBJ2-3
CASGEPPGQLTDTQYF
TGTGCCAGTGGTGAACCTCCGGGACAGCTAACAGATACGCAGTATTTT
>few|TRBD2|TRBV27|TRBJ2-1
CASSSGLAGLSSYNEQFF
TGTGCCAGCAGTTCAGGACTAGCGGGTTTAAGCTCCTACAATGAGCAGTTCTTC
>NA|NA|TRBV7-2|TRBJ2-1
CASSSLGWDEQFF
TGTGCCAGCAGCTCCCTTGGGTGGGATGAGCAGTTCTTC
>few|NA|TRBV30|TRBJ1-3
CAWSESSGNTIYF
TGTGCCTGGAGTGAGAGCTCTGGAAACACCATATATTTT
>NA|TRBD1|TRBV4-3|TRBJ1-2
CASSQDEGAYGYTF
TGCGCCAGCAGCCAAGATGAGGGGGCCTATGGCTACACCTTC
>few|TRBD1|TRBV30|TRBJ1-4
CAWSQGAPEKLFF
TGTGCCTGGAGTCAGGGGGCGCCTGAAAAACTGTTTTTT
>few|TRBD1|TRBV2|TRBJ1-2
CASSWGQTTYYGYTF
TGTGCCAGCAGTTGGGGACAGACAACCTACTATGGCTACACCTTC
>NA|TRBD1|TRBV9|TRBJ2-3
CASSLQTGDTQYF
TGTGCCAGCAGCTTGCAGACAGGGGATACGCAGTATTTT
>NA|NA|TRBV19|TRBJ1-5
CASSILGNSNQPQHF
TGTGCCAGTAGTATCTTAGGAAATAGCAATCAGCCCCAGCATTTT
>few|NA|TRBV27|TRBJ2-2
CASRDYRHTGELFF
TGTGCCAGCAGAGATTACAGACACACCGGGGAGCTGTTTTTT
>few|TRBD2|TRBV29-1|TRBJ2-3
CSGRLAGTDTQYF
TGCAGCGGAAGACTAGCGGGCACAGATACGCAGTATTTT
>NA|TRBD1|TRBV19|TRBJ1-2
CASNRDRGFRGYTF
TGTGCCAGTAACCGGGACAGGGGATTTCGCGGCTACACCTTC
>few|NA|TRBV6-5|TRBJ1-5
CASSTDGNQPQHF
TGTGCCAGCAGTACAGACGGGAATCAGCCCCAGCATTTT